This entry is about one T cell receptor (beta chain). Its target is not known. The data are from a study of glioma-infiltrating T cells after dendritic cell vaccination. Overall study context: Between about 2003 and 2013, patients got autologous tumor lysate-pulsed dendritic cell vaccines.

Germline loops: CDR1 SGHAT, CDR2 FQDESV (reference sequence). The germline V and J ends were trimmed by 6 bases and 4 bases, with 9 bases remaining between them. The CDR3 loop spans 12 amino acids. Study-wide results and caveats: Complete blood and tumor specimen sets were limited to few patients. No direct clonality-survival link was found; a diverse polyclonal response may matter.

Primers: 60 V beta forward and 13 J beta reverse. Here immunoSEQ multiplex PCR was the method, and the copy in TCRdb shows in-frame clones only, minus some. The repertoire holds around 96,000 clones, over 60% seen once, with roughly 5.6% in the top ten. The TCR was taken from a human donor with glioblastoma. The sequencing here drew on blood, taken before dendritic cell vaccination. V gene TRBV11-1 combines with J gene TRBJ1-1, with a possible D match to TRBD1 (6 bases). This CDR3 reads CASSQQGTEAFF. The CDR3 bases are TGTGCCAGCAGTCAACAGGGCACTGAAGCTTTCTTT.